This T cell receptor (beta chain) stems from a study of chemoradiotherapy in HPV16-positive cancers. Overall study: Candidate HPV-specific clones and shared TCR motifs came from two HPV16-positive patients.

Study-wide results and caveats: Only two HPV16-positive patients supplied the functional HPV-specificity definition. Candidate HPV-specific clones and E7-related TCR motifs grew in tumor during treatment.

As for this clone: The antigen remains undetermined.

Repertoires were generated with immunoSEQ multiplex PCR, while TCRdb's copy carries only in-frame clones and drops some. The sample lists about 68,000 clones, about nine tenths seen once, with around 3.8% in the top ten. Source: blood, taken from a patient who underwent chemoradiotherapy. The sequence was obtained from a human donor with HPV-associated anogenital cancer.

The CDR3 is CASSLEGKGSPLHF. As DNA, the CDR3 is TGTGCCAGCAGCTTAGAGGGGAAAGGGTCACCCCTCCACTTT. This chain uses TRBV11-2 with TRBJ1-6; no clear D. The CDR3 totals 14 residues. Trimming stripped 0 bases from V and 10 bases from J, with 10 bases between. Germline lookup yields CDR1 SGHAT and CDR2 FQNNGV.